Below are 22 T cell receptor beta chains sequenced from a single sample in a study of regulatory T cells in long-lasting Graves disease (dated by TCRdb to about 2021). The method behind the library was multiplex PCR. These reads were obtained on an Illumina HiSeq 4000. iRepertoire HTBI primers and Arm-PCR amplification of CDR3 regions were used to construct TCR beta libraries. TCRdb reprocessed the public reads (quality trimming at Q25 with fastp, clone calling with MiXCR) and kept in-frame beta chains. Each CDR3 protein gets just one entry, which takes the most common genes and DNA from the rows behind it. The table for this sample lists about 430,000 distinct CDR3 sequences; around 20% of them were counted only once. The ten most abundant clones make up approximately 14% of the sample. The time point label for this specimen denotes: persistent/refractory GD, antithyroid drugs over 5 years with positive TRAb. For both TCR sequencing and RNA sequencing, RNA was extracted from PBMCs in TRIzol.

The source material was peripheral blood mononuclear cells (PBMCs), sampled when the disease was refractory, from a patient treated with antithyroid drugs. The receptors derive from a female donor with Graves disease.

This clonotype has only a few counts. V usage is TRBV11-2 and J usage is TRBJ2-2, with unresolved D. In germline, CDR1 is SGHAT, CDR2 FQNNGV. The germline V and J ends were trimmed by 1 base and 8 bases, with 11 bases remaining between them. The CDR3 extends over 14 amino acids. The CDR3 loop reads CASSLGAPAGELFF. The CDR3 DNA reads as TGTGCCAGCAGCTTAGGGGCCCCAGCGGGGGAGCTGTTTTTT.

Comments on this clonotype: A read error is possible here, since a much larger clone lies one base away. V usage is TRBV28 and J usage is TRBJ1-1, with a tentative D call TRBD1 (5 bases). V was shortened by 2 bases and J by 6 bases, with 13 bases between the two germline ends. Germline assignment: CDR1 MDHEN and CDR2 SYDVKM. The CDR3 extends over 14 amino acids. CDR3 protein: CASSLLGWGAEAFF. In DNA form, the CDR3 reads TGTGCCAGCAGTTTACTGGGCTGGGGCGCTGAAGCTTTCTTT.

The sample holds many counts of this clonotype. V gene TRBV18 combines with J gene TRBJ2-7; D unclear. The CDR3 has 14 residues. Germline CDR1 KGHSH, CDR2 LQKENI. Trimming pared 2 bases from V and 3 bases from J, leaving 11 bases between. For the CDR3, the DNA is TGTGCCAGCTCACCAAGTTCCTGGGACTACGAGCAGTACTTC. This codes for CASSPSSWDYEQYF.

This clonotype was seen ten or more times. The chain carries TRBV15 and TRBJ1-2; weak D call: TRBD1 (5 bases). Germline lookup yields CDR1 LNHNV and CDR2 YYDKDF (reference sequence). Trimming pared 0 bases from V and 6 bases from J, leaving 14 bases between. The CDR3 spans 15 residues. CDR3 coding DNA: TGTGCCACCAGCAGAGATCTAGGAACAGGTCATGGCTACACCTTC. It encodes CATSRDLGTGHGYTF.

With respect to this clonotype: A read error is possible here, since a much larger clone lies one base away. The CDR3 loop is CASSWKPPSPLHF. The CDR3, as DNA: TGTGCCAGCAGCTGGAAACCCCCATCACCCCTCCACTTT. This rearrangement joins TRBV7-2 to TRBJ1-6; unclear D gene. The CDR3 totals 13 residues. Trimming removed 4 bases from V and 10 bases from J, with 11 bases in between. Germline values: CDR1 SGHTA, CDR2 FQGNSA.

The chain couples TRBV7-9 to TRBJ1-1; TRBD1 matches at 9 bases. This CDR3 comprises 15 residues. Germline V lookup: CDR1 SEHNR, CDR2 FQNEAQ (reference sequence). J gave up 5 bases and V 3 bases, and 7 bases lay outside the gene matches. The CDR3 loop is CASSFWTGEGTEAFF. CDR3 DNA sequence: TGTGCCAGCAGCTTCTGGACAGGGGAGGGGACTGAAGCTTTCTTT.

At least ten counts were recorded for this clonotype. The rearrangement joins TRBV3-1 to TRBJ2-7; D is unclear. CDR1 and CDR2 from the germline V gene are LGHDT and YNNKEL (reference sequence). The CDR3 spans 13 residues. V lost 1 base and J 5 bases, leaving 9 bases between the germline ends. The CDR3 is CASSQGRSDEQYF. CDR3 nucleotide sequence: TGTGCCAGCAGCCAAGGGCGCTCGGACGAGCAGTACTTC.

The rearrangement joins TRBV7-2 to TRBJ2-1, with a tentative D call TRBD2 (6 bases). Germline CDR1 and CDR2: SGHTA and FQGNSA. Between the trimmed V and J ends, which lost 1 base and 3 bases, there was a span of 16 bases. This CDR3 spans 17 amino acids. The CDR3 is CASSLVFGGGLYNEQFF. CDR3 in DNA: TGTGCCAGCAGCTTAGTATTTGGGGGAGGCCTCTACAATGAGCAGTTCTTC.

The V and J genes are TRBV5-4 and TRBJ2-3; D may match TRBD1 or TRBD2 (6 bases each). The CDR3 sequence is 12 residues long. Deletions cut 2 bases from V and 9 bases from J, with 10 bases between. Germline lookup yields CDR1 SGHNT and CDR2 YYREEE (reference sequence). Here the CDR3 DNA reads TGTGCCAGCAGCTTAGGGGGGTACACGCAGTATTTT. It is translated as CASSLGGYTQYF.

There are many counts of this clonotype. The J gene is TRBJ2-5, the V gene TRBV7-8; 9 positions match TRBD1. CDR3 size: 15 residues. V shed 0 bases, J shed 7 bases, and the junction held 6 bases outside the gene matches. Germline V gene data show CDR1 as SGHVS and CDR2 as FQNEAQ. The CDR3 loop is CASSLAGTGRGTQYF. The CDR3 bases are TGTGCCAGCAGCTTAGCGGGGACAGGGAGAGGGACCCAGTACTTC.

This clonotype has at least ten counts. The rearrangement uses TRBV27 and TRBJ2-7; 9 nucleotides agree with TRBD1. V shed 0 bases, J shed 3 bases, and the junction held 3 bases outside the gene matches. Germline-derived CDR1 and CDR2 are MNHEY and SMNVEV (reference sequence). The CDR3 loop spans 15 amino acids. The DNA for the CDR3 is TGTGCCAGCAGTTTATCGTGGGGACAGGGCTACGAGCAGTACTTC. Amino acids: CASSLSWGQGYEQYF.

Comments on this clonotype: A much larger clonotype is one base distant, so this may be a read error. The rearrangement links TRBV6-1 to TRBJ2-7; the D gene is possibly TRBD1 (6 bases). Germline V gene data show CDR1 as MNHNS and CDR2 as SASEGT. The CDR3 contains 14 residues. V was trimmed by 8 bases and J by 0 bases, leaving 14 bases between them. CDR3 amino acids: CASETGWSSYEQYF. The DNA of the CDR3 is TGTGCCAGCGAGACAGGATGGAGCTCCTACGAGCAGTACTTC.

This clonotype was recorded at least ten times. The V gene is TRBV7-8, the J gene TRBJ2-5; D call uncertain. Germline CDR1 SGHVS, CDR2 FQNEAQ. V lost 1 base to trimming and J lost 5 bases, with 11 bases between them. The CDR3 has 14 amino acids. This CDR3 reads CASSLVAGWETQYF. The CDR3 DNA follows: TGTGCCAGCAGCTTAGTGGCCGGATGGGAGACCCAGTACTTC. Together with reference TRBV7-8 and TRBJ2-5, the CDR3 gives the full variable domain: GAGVSQSPRYKVAKRGQDVALRCDPISGHVSLFWYQQALGQGPEFLTYFQNEAQLDKSGLPSDRFFAERPEGSVSTLKIQRTQQEDSAVYLCASSLVAGWETQYFGPGTRLLVL.

V usage is TRBV7-9 and J usage is TRBJ1-4; TRBD1 matches 7 bases. Germline-derived CDR1 and CDR2 are SEHNR and FQNEAQ (reference sequence). This CDR3 is 14 amino acids long. J lost 7 bases, V lost 1 base, and 3 bases had no gene match. Written as DNA, the CDR3 is TGTGCCAGCAGCTTAGTGGGACAGTCTGAAAAACTGTTTTTT. Translating it yields CASSLVGQSEKLFF.

This clonotype showed up just a few times. V is TRBV7-9 and J is TRBJ1-2; no firm D call. With 4 bases removed from V and 4 bases from J, the gap between germline ends came to 19 bases. CDR1 and CDR2 from the germline V gene are SEHNR and FQNEAQ (reference sequence). CDR3 size: 16 residues. CDR3 amino acids: CASSYYPRHELYGYTF. DNA of the CDR3: TGTGCCAGCAGCTACTACCCTCGTCATGAGCTCTATGGCTACACCTTC.

In this sample, this clonotype turned up a few times. V and J are TRBV20-1 and TRBJ2-1, with D perhaps matching TRBD1 (6 bases). The germline V gene has CDR1 DFQATT and CDR2 SNEGSKA (reference sequence). Trimming left V 2 bases short and J 2 bases short, with 13 bases between. This CDR3 has 15 amino acids. The CDR3 bases are TGCAGTGCTAGATTACAGGGTCGGCCCTACAATGAGCAGTTCTTC. It codes for CSARLQGRPYNEQFF.

Comments on this clonotype: Being one base from a much bigger clone, this may be a read error. This sequence joins TRBV20-1 and TRBJ2-5, with D perhaps TRBD1 or TRBD2 (5 bases each). V was shortened by 6 bases and J by 7 bases, with 18 bases between the two germline ends. Per the germline V gene, CDR1 is DFQATT and CDR2 is SNEGSKA (reference sequence). The CDR3 contains 13 residues. CDR3 sequence reads: CSAHRDASVTQYF. The DNA for the CDR3 is TGCAGTGCCCATCGGGACGCGAGCGTGACCCAGTACTTC.

The chain links TRBV24-1 to TRBJ2-2, with unresolved D. V lost 10 bases and J 6 bases, leaving 11 bases between the germline ends. Germline V lookup: CDR1 KGHDR, CDR2 SFDVKD. This CDR3 spans 12 amino acids. The CDR3 is CATRREAGELFF. The CDR3 nucleotides read TGTGCCACGAGAAGAGAGGCCGGGGAGCTGTTTTTT.

Written as DNA, the CDR3 is TGTGCCTTTGACAGGGAGAGAACCGGGGAGCTGTTTTTT. Amino acids: CAFDRERTGELFF. The rearrangement links TRBV30 to TRBJ2-2; 7 bases map to TRBD1. The CDR3 sequence is 13 residues long. Germline CDR1 GTSNPN, CDR2 SVGIG (reference sequence). The ends lost 7 bases at V and 5 bases at J; junction bases unmatched: 7. The variable domain in full, completed from reference TRBV30 and TRBJ2-2, reads SQTIHQWPATLVQPVGSPLSLECTVEGTSNPNLYWYRQAAGRGLQLLFYSVGIGQISSEVPQNLSASRPQDRQFILSSKKLLLSDSGFYLCAFDRERTGELFFGEGSRLTVL.

V is TRBV28 and J is TRBJ2-3; 7 nucleotides align to TRBD2. V shed 2 bases and J 0 bases; nucleotides not matched to a gene: 2. CDR3 length: 15 amino acids. Germline CDR1 reads MDHEN; CDR2 reads SYDVKM. CDR3 loop: CASSLLAASTDTQYF. The CDR3 DNA reads as TGTGCCAGCAGTTTACTAGCGGCTAGCACAGATACGCAGTATTTT.

This clonotype was observed at least ten times. The gene calls are TRBV29-1 and TRBJ1-1; D not resolved. V shed 6 bases and J shed 4 bases, with 15 bases lying between them. This CDR3 spans 13 amino acids. CDR1 and CDR2 (germline): SQVTM, ANQGSEA. CDR3 DNA: TGCAGCGTCCTAGACCCAGGAGTCACTGAAGCTTTCTTT. Translated: CSVLDPGVTEAFF.

This clonotype appeared a few times. The chain couples TRBV10-3 to TRBJ2-1; 11 nucleotides line up with TRBD2. J gave up 8 bases and V 4 bases, and 1 base lay outside the gene matches. The CDR3 consists of 13 residues. Germline V gene data show CDR1 as ENHRY and CDR2 as SYGVKD. The CDR3 sequence: CAISALAGDEQFF. The CDR3 nucleotides read TGTGCCATCAGTGCACTAGCGGGAGATGAGCAGTTCTTC.